The rows below give T cell receptor beta chains drawn from one sample of a study of T cell responses to AZD1222 COVID-19 vaccine. Using immunoSEQ multiplex PCR, the repertoire was profiled, and TCRdb retains in-frame clones only, with some absent. The sample gives roughly 90,000 clones, approximately 89% of which show up once; 5.3% is in the top ten. Sequenced here: peripheral blood, sampled 28 days after the second AZD1222 dose. These receptors were collected from an adult who received the AZD1222 COVID-19 vaccine. The CDR3 runs from the conserved cysteine through the conserved F or W. D genes are given only for firm matches. Expanded clones are given a class, and other clones once, few, many or no size at all.

d_gene: TRBD1
abundance: .
v_gene: TRBV9
j_gene: TRBJ1-1
CDR3nt: TGTGCCAGCAGCGCTAGACCCGGGACAGGGGGCGGGGAAGCTTTCTTT
CDR3aa: CASSARPGTGGGEAFF

d_gene: TRBD1
abundance: .
v_gene: TRBV10-3
j_gene: TRBJ2-1
CDR3nt: TGTGCCATCACGGGACAGGGGCACAATGAGCAGTTCTTC
CDR3aa: CAITGQGHNEQFF

d_gene: .
abundance: .
v_gene: TRBV10-3
j_gene: TRBJ1-5
CDR3nt: TGTGCCATCAGTGAATCCGGGACTATTCAGCCCCAGCATTTT
CDR3aa: CAISESGTIQPQHF

d_gene: .
abundance: few
v_gene: TRBV12-3/TRBV12-4
j_gene: TRBJ2-7
CDR3nt: TGTGCCAGCAGTTTAGGATCATCCGGCCAAACCTTC
CDR3aa: CASSLGSSGQTF

d_gene: .
abundance: .
v_gene: TRBV2
j_gene: TRBJ1-2
CDR3nt: TGTGCCAGCAGTGAAACCATATGGGGGTCGGGCTACACCTTC
CDR3aa: CASSETIWGSGYTF

d_gene: .
abundance: .
v_gene: TRBV29-1
j_gene: TRBJ2-1
CDR3nt: TGCAGCGTTGACCCCGGGGACCCAGAGCAGTTCTTC
CDR3aa: CSVDPGDPEQFF

d_gene: .
abundance: .
v_gene: TRBV27
j_gene: TRBJ1-1
CDR3nt: TGTGCCAGCAGGGGGGGCGTAGGGATGGCTTTCTTT
CDR3aa: CASRGGVGMAFF

d_gene: TRBD2
abundance: .
v_gene: TRBV5-8
j_gene: TRBJ2-3
CDR3nt: TGTGCCAGCCTTGTCGCGGGGGAGACAGATACGCAGTATTTT
CDR3aa: CASLVAGETDTQYF

d_gene: .
abundance: few
v_gene: TRBV3-1/TRBV3-2
j_gene: TRBJ2-7
CDR3nt: TGTGCCAGCAGCCAAGCACCAGGGGCAGGTGGCGAGCAGTACTTC
CDR3aa: CASSQAPGAGGEQYF

d_gene: TRBD2
abundance: .
v_gene: TRBV24-1
j_gene: TRBJ2-2
CDR3nt: TGTGCCACCAGTGATCGAAGCGGGGGGGCCCTAGCCGGGGAGCTGTTTTTT
CDR3aa: CATSDRSGGALAGELFF

d_gene: .
abundance: few
v_gene: TRBV7-2
j_gene: TRBJ2-3
CDR3nt: TGTGCCAGCAGCTTAGCCCAGATAACAGATACGCAGTATTTT
CDR3aa: CASSLAQITDTQYF

d_gene: .
abundance: .
v_gene: TRBV7-9
j_gene: TRBJ1-4
CDR3nt: TGTGCCAGCAGCACACTGGGTATGAGTGAAAAACTGTTTTTT
CDR3aa: CASSTLGMSEKLFF

d_gene: TRBD1
abundance: .
v_gene: TRBV9
j_gene: TRBJ2-1
CDR3nt: TGTGCCAGCAGCCCTCGGGGACAGGGGCGGTCCTACAATGAGCAGTTCTTC
CDR3aa: CASSPRGQGRSYNEQFF

d_gene: .
abundance: .
v_gene: TRBV6-5
j_gene: TRBJ2-2
CDR3nt: TGTGCCAGCAACCCTATTGGTACCGGGGAGCTGTTTTTT
CDR3aa: CASNPIGTGELFF

d_gene: .
abundance: .
v_gene: TRBV13
j_gene: TRBJ2-7
CDR3nt: TGTGCCAGCAGCTTAGGCCCAAACAGGGTCCATTTTGTCTACGAGCAGTACTTC
CDR3aa: CASSLGPNRVHFVYEQYF

d_gene: TRBD1
abundance: .
v_gene: TRBV12-3/TRBV12-4
j_gene: TRBJ2-7
CDR3nt: TGTGCCAGCAGATGGCAGGGGGCCTACGAGCAGTACTTC
CDR3aa: CASRWQGAYEQYF

d_gene: .
abundance: .
v_gene: TRBV5-1
j_gene: TRBJ2-3
CDR3nt: TGCGCCAGCAGCTTCCTAGGGGGGCGTAGGGTTGGACTAACCCCGCCAGATACGCAGTATTTT
CDR3aa: CASSFLGGRRVGLTPPDTQYF

d_gene: TRBD1
abundance: .
v_gene: TRBV13
j_gene: TRBJ2-5
CDR3nt: TGTGCCAGCAGCTTCAGGGGGCTGGGACAGACCCAGTACTTC
CDR3aa: CASSFRGLGQTQYF

d_gene: .
abundance: .
v_gene: TRBV18
j_gene: TRBJ2-4
CDR3nt: TGTGCCAGCTCACCATCGGGGCAAGCCAAAAACATTCAGTACTTC
CDR3aa: CASSPSGQAKNIQYF

d_gene: .
abundance: .
v_gene: TRBV27
j_gene: TRBJ1-5
CDR3nt: TGTGCCAGCAGTTTATCAGCCGGTGAAGAGGATCAGCCCCAGCATTTT
CDR3aa: CASSLSAGEEDQPQHF

d_gene: TRBD1
abundance: .
v_gene: TRBV28
j_gene: TRBJ2-7
CDR3nt: TGTGCCAGCAGTTCGTGGACAGGGGGTGACGAGCAGTACTTC
CDR3aa: CASSSWTGGDEQYF

d_gene: TRBD1
abundance: .
v_gene: TRBV19
j_gene: TRBJ2-7
CDR3nt: TGTGCCAGTAGTCGACAGGGAATTTACGAGCAGTACTTC
CDR3aa: CASSRQGIYEQYF

d_gene: .
abundance: .
v_gene: TRBV18
j_gene: TRBJ1-5
CDR3nt: TGTGCCAGCTCACCACTAGGAGATAGCAATCAGCCCCAGCATTTT
CDR3aa: CASSPLGDSNQPQHF

d_gene: .
abundance: .
v_gene: TRBV29-1
j_gene: TRBJ2-2
CDR3nt: TGCAGCGTTAAGGGGGGGACCGGGGAGCTGTTTTTT
CDR3aa: CSVKGGTGELFF

d_gene: TRBD2
abundance: .
v_gene: TRBV7-6
j_gene: TRBJ2-3
CDR3nt: TGTGCCAGCAGCATCACTAGCGGGGGCCACACAGATACGCAGTATTTT
CDR3aa: CASSITSGGHTDTQYF

d_gene: TRBD1
abundance: .
v_gene: TRBV5-1
j_gene: TRBJ1-3
CDR3nt: TGCGCCAGCAGCTTGGCGACAGGGGGGAACACCATATATTTT
CDR3aa: CASSLATGGNTIYF

d_gene: .
abundance: .
v_gene: TRBV19
j_gene: TRBJ1-5
CDR3nt: TGTGCCAGTAGGATCTTCCAAACTGCCAATCAGCCCCAGCATTTT
CDR3aa: CASRIFQTANQPQHF

d_gene: TRBD1
abundance: few
v_gene: TRBV5-4
j_gene: TRBJ1-4
CDR3nt: TGTGCCAGCAGCGACCGGGACAGGGGGCTAGATTTTGAAAAACTGTTTTTT
CDR3aa: CASSDRDRGLDFEKLFF

d_gene: .
abundance: .
v_gene: TRBV5-6
j_gene: TRBJ1-3
CDR3nt: TGTGCCAGCAGAATTCAGGGGAGTTGGAACACCATATATTTT
CDR3aa: CASRIQGSWNTIYF

d_gene: TRBD1
abundance: .
v_gene: TRBV5-1
j_gene: TRBJ1-6
CDR3nt: TGCGCCAGCAGCTCACAGGGGGCGTCGGCACCCCTCCACTTT
CDR3aa: CASSSQGASAPLHF